One and the same sample provided the 2 T cell receptor beta chains below, sequenced in a study of beta chain features in type 1 diabetes. Of the isolated RNA, all was reverse transcribed, and so the sequenced material was expressed TCRB transcripts. The method was immunoSEQ multiplex PCR; TCRdb's version includes in-frame clones alone and lacks a portion of them. The sample gives roughly 290,000 clones, about 7.8% of which show up once; approximately 0.99% is in the top ten. Sequenced: central memory CD4+ T cells from blood. The source of these receptors is a woman aged 18-29 years in good health.

This clone has more than one count but fewer than ten. The J gene is TRBJ1-2, the V gene TRBV30; 10 bases are shared with TRBD1. This CDR3 comprises 12 residues. V dropped 5 bases and J dropped 9; count of bases not matched to a gene: 6. The germline V gene has CDR1 GTSNPN and CDR2 SVGIG (reference sequence). The CDR3 region is CAWVTGGFSYTF. The CDR3 DNA follows: TGTGCCTGGGTGACAGGGGGCTTTAGCTACACCTTC.

Note on this clone: The junction departs from the called germline gene at one end, perhaps through a read error. This rearrangement joins TRBV18 to TRBJ1-2; D gene ambiguous. CDR1 KGHSH and CDR2 LQKENI come from the germline V gene. The CDR3 covers 11 residues. The CDR3 DNA follows: TGTGCCGGCTCACCTACCAGGTCCTACACCTTC. It translates to CAGSPTRSYTF. The whole variable domain, remainder taken from reference TRBV18 and TRBJ1-2, is NAGVMQNPRHLVRRRGQEARLRCSPMKGHSHVYWYRQLPEEGLKFMVYLQKENIIDESGMPKERFSAEFPKEGPSILRIQQVVRGDSAAYFCAGSPTRSYTFGSGTRLTVV.